Below are 11 T cell receptor beta chains sequenced from a single sample in a study of blood T cell repertoires in COVID-19. Produced via immunoSEQ multiplex PCR; TCRdb's table is partial and in-frame only. The table records roughly 260,000 clones, roughly 82% of them present only once. The specimen sequenced was peripheral blood. The receptors were sampled from a woman aged 70-85 years with acute or convalescent COVID-19.

This rearrangement joins TRBV30 to TRBJ2-1; 8 bases map to TRBD2. V lost 2 bases, J lost 7 bases, and 10 bases stayed unmatched. CDR1 GTSNPN and CDR2 SVGIG come from the germline V gene (reference sequence). The CDR3 extends over 15 amino acids. The CDR3 DNA reads as TGTGCCTGGAGTAGCCCCGGGGGGGGGCGAAATGAGCAGTTCTTC. Translation: CAWSSPGGGRNEQFF.

The genes are TRBV25-1 and TRBJ1-1; a possible D gene is TRBD1 (5 bases). The CDR3 has 12 residues. CDR1 and CDR2 (germline): MGHDK, SYGVNS. V dropped 6 bases and J dropped 11 bases, with 16 bases sitting between them. The DNA of the CDR3 is TGTGCCAGCAGCCCAGGGAGGCGGCGGGCTTTCTTT. Its protein is CASSPGRRRAFF.

J is TRBJ2-5 and V is TRBV7-2, with a tentative D call TRBD2 (6 bases). V lost 7 bases, J lost 5 bases, and 20 bases lay in between. The CDR3 extends over 15 amino acids. Germline lookup yields CDR1 SGHTA and CDR2 FQGNSA. The CDR3 sequence: CASTPGGTRRETQYF. The CDR3 DNA reads as TGTGCCAGCACCCCCGGGGGTACGCGGAGGGAGACCCAGTACTTC.

The chain's CDR3 is CASSRTHGPGTQYF. Here the CDR3 DNA reads TGTGCCAGCAGTCGAACTCACGGTCCTGGGACCCAGTACTTC. The chain joins TRBV6-5 to TRBJ2-5, with unresolved D. V lost 5 bases, J lost 7 bases, and 17 bases lay in between. The germline gives CDR1 MNHEY, CDR2 SVGAGI. This CDR3 has 14 residues.

The rearrangement links TRBV28 to TRBJ1-5, with D unclear. Germline lookup yields CDR1 MDHEN and CDR2 SYDVKM. The CDR3 loop spans 12 amino acids. Trimming removed 4 bases from V and 10 bases from J, with 11 bases in between. The CDR3 DNA sequence: TGTGCCAGCAGTTCACACCCGGGACCCCAGCATTTT. Its translation: CASSSHPGPQHF.

V gene TRBV29-1 combines with J gene TRBJ1-1, with 7 positions matching TRBD1. Trimming cost V 6 bases and J 5 bases; bases outside gene matches: 9. Germline V gene data show CDR1 as SQVTM and CDR2 as ANQGSEA. The CDR3 totals 13 residues. As DNA, the CDR3 is TGCAGCGTCTGGGGCAGGGGGGAGACTGAAGCTTTCTTT. It is translated as CSVWGRGETEAFF.

This clone was picked up one time. The chain uses TRBV6-6 and TRBJ1-4, with 7 nucleotides matching TRBD1. CDR1 and CDR2 from the germline V gene are MNHNY and SVGAGI (reference sequence). Trimming took 6 bases from V and 7 from J; bases not matched to a gene: 8. This CDR3 region has 14 residues. CDR3 sequence reads: CASSHRGLPEKLFF. DNA of the CDR3: TGTGCCAGCAGCCACAGGGGACTCCCTGAAAAACTGTTTTTT.

V and J are TRBV15 and TRBJ1-4, with D uncertain. This CDR3 is 15 amino acids long. Germline CDR1 is LNHNV and CDR2 is YYDKDF (reference sequence). Deletions cut 0 bases from V and 4 bases from J, with 9 bases between. The CDR3 DNA is TGTGCCACCAGCAGAGATTTTTCCCGTAATGAAAAACTGTTTTTT. Its translation: CATSRDFSRNEKLFF.

The rearrangement joins TRBV5-1 to TRBJ2-5, with 7 bases identical to TRBD2. The J segment lost 5 bases and the V segment lost 4 bases, leaving 8 bases of the junction unmatched. Germline V gives CDR1 SGHRS, CDR2 YFSETQ. The CDR3 extends over 14 amino acids. CDR3 amino acids: CASSPNTAGETQYF. The CDR3 DNA follows: TGCGCCAGCAGCCCGAACACAGCGGGGGAGACCCAGTACTTC.

The CDR3 bases are TGTGCCAGCAGAATAACCGGGACAGGGTTTAGCTACGAGCAGTACTTC. It translates to CASRITGTGFSYEQYF. This chain links TRBV28 with TRBJ2-7; 9 bases map to TRBD1. In germline, CDR1 is MDHEN, CDR2 SYDVKM. After removal of 6 bases from V and 3 bases from J, the junction contained 12 bases not matched to a gene. The CDR3 is 16 amino acids.

This clone turned up a few times. This chain connects TRBV4-1 to TRBJ1-4; 9 positions agree with TRBD1. There are 20 residues in the CDR3. With V trimmed by 1 base and J by 0 bases, 12 bases remained unmatched. The germline V gene encodes CDR1 MGHRA and CDR2 YSYEKL. The CDR3 protein is CASSQGTGAGGLATNEKLFF. The CDR3, as DNA: TGCGCCAGCAGCCAAGGGACAGGGGCCGGAGGGCTTGCAACTAATGAAAAACTGTTTTTT.